This T cell receptor (beta chain) was obtained from a study of early T cells in non-severe SARS-CoV-2 infection. At the level of the study: Alpha and beta chains were unpaired, from unsorted whole-blood bulk RNA.

This clonotype was found a few times. The germline V gene encodes CDR1 MNHEY and CDR2 SVGAGI. Trimming removed 7 bases at V and 2 bases at J, with 12 bases between. The CDR3 totals 15 residues. Unique molecular identifiers were affixed to single, distinct cDNA molecules. TCRdb redid the calling of the 5' RACE reads with MiXCR, one entry per CDR3 protein. The sample consists of fewer than 40,000 distinct CDR3 sequences, roughly 7.1% of them appearing once. The chain links TRBV6-5 to TRBJ2-6, with unresolved D. This clonotype originated in an adult who was a healthcare worker with PCR-confirmed SARS-CoV-2 infection or an uninfected control (not recorded which). The sequencing here drew on whole blood, taken at baseline. CDR3 nucleotide sequence: TGTGCCAGCATTTCCGGCGTCCCTGGGGCCAACGTCCTGACTTTC. Its translation: CASISGVPGANVLTF.